This entry features one T cell receptor beta chain sequence. There is no known antigen for this receptor. The sample holds no much larger clone one base away, and base qualities are not on file. Enrolling through a virtual design, the prospective study's participants ranged in age from roughly 18 to 90 years and lived across 20 to 25 United States geographic areas. In the prospective study, cohorts were assigned on the basis of participant-reported clinical history obtained from a screening survey and a study questionnaire. Recovered participants in ImmuneRACE Cohort 3 were defined as having two consecutive negative NP/OP PCR tests, clearance from a healthcare professional, or resolution of symptoms. Mobile phlebotomists in the prospective study collected whole blood, serum and a nasopharyngeal or oropharyngeal swab from every participant. Participants in the prospective study had the option to provide additional blood draws and questionnaires over a roughly 2-month period. Prospective study blood samples were shipped either frozen or at room temperature before DNA extraction.

CDR1 and CDR2, per the germline V gene, are MNHEY and SVGAGI. V is cut back by 8 bases and J by 1 base, with 0 bases in the junction unmatched. The CDR3 covers 13 residues, taking in both the cysteine and the phenylalanine. The kept DNA is CDR3 alone, 39 bases in frame from the first base. This entry is derived from a study of blood T cell repertoires in COVID-19 (TCRdb year 2020). Background on the whole study: Collaborator samples came from the United States, Italy and Spain and covered acute and convalescent phases of COVID-19. Sample metadata almost always included a de-identified subject ID, COVID-19 status, age in years and sex. The material from the prospective study consisted of cDNA or gDNA derived from T cells, B-cell-depleted T cells, or PBMCs. The samples were drawn from two sources: the first 160 participants of the ongoing ImmuneRACE study, and 1,200 or so subjects contributed by 6 global collaborators. Subjects who had been exposed to COVID-19, were actively infected with it, or had recovered from it provided the deeply sampled blood TCRbeta repertoires that made up the dataset. The repertoires were released in a freely available public database intended as a resource for research on the immune response to SARS-CoV-2. Where HLA class I and class II types were available, the types were taken from metadata supplied by the sample provider, not from assay-based typing. The research as a whole found: Clinical and demographic metadata were provided uncurated, with the amount varying by source and participant.

The immunoSEQ Assay, a bias-controlled multiplex PCR, was used to amplify TCRbeta CDR3 regions from genomic DNA. The authors processed their data as follows. The number of nucleated cells in each sample was estimated from the amplification of reference gene primers within the assay. To quantify the absolute abundance of each unique TCRbeta CDR3 rearrangement, sequence reads were collapsed and filtered. Productive Simpson clonality was computed per sample as the square root of Simpson's diversity index over productive rearrangements. The table comes from immuneACCESS by way of TCRdb, which keeps in-frame sequences with V and J called. Part of the clones is missing from these tables; in studies checked, under half for an unresolved V gene and the rest for unknown reasons. D and trimming were read from the DNA, whereas the V and J calls and clone size are those reported in that table. The sample data list 150,000 to 200,000 clones, and approximately 90% of these were observed just once. Roughly 0.82% of the sample comes from the top ten.

Sequencing was carried out using PBMCs or T cells enriched from blood (not recorded which). The TCR comes from a young woman who had recovered from COVID-19. The chain couples TRBV6-5 to TRBJ2-3; the junction holds 10 bases that match TRBD2. The CDR3 loop reads CASGTSGTDTQYF. The DNA sequence is TGTGCCAGCGGGACTAGCGGCACAGATACGCAGTATTTT.